This entry lists 18 T cell receptor beta chains sequenced from one sample in a study of T cells in Graves' hyperthyroidism and ophthalmopathy (dated by TCRdb to between 2018 and 2020). Library creation used multiplex PCR. Sequenced on an Illumina HiSeq 2000. The TCR beta CDR3 regions were amplified from RNA transcripts. The TCR CDR3 was subjected to a first round of RT-PCR using the HTBI primer set and the Qiagen OneStep RT-PCR kit. The public reads were run again by TCRdb, first through fastp at Q25 and then through MiXCR, and only productive beta chains were kept. Each CDR3 protein gets just one entry, which takes the most common genes and DNA from the rows behind it. For this sample the table gives about 500,000 distinct CDR3 sequences, of which 16% were detected only once. The biggest ten clones account for approximately 20% of the sample. The sequencing sample was made of blood. These receptors were obtained from a woman younger than 35 with Graves' hyperthyroidism.

This clonotype was recorded at least ten times. The chain combines TRBV9 with TRBJ2-2; 7 positions agree with TRBD2. The CDR3 contains 14 residues. V was pared by 3 bases and J by 1 base, with 0 bases of the junction left unmatched. Germline V lookup: CDR1 SGDLS, CDR2 YYNGEE. The chain's CDR3 is CASSASGNTGELFF. The CDR3 bases are TGTGCCAGCAGCGCTAGCGGGAACACCGGGGAGCTGTTTTTT.

This clonotype came up a few times. CDR3 sequence reads: CASSYSVFNEQFF. Written as DNA, the CDR3 is TGTGCCAGCAGTTACTCAGTATTCAATGAGCAGTTCTTC. The chain employs TRBV6-5 and TRBJ2-1; D remains ambiguous. This CDR3 comprises 13 residues. Germline V lookup: CDR1 MNHEY, CDR2 SVGAGI. The germline V and J ends were trimmed by 0 bases and 6 bases, with 6 bases remaining between them.

This clonotype was seen a handful of times. The V and J genes are TRBV10-3 and TRBJ1-1, with D possibly matching TRBD1 (6 bases). Germline lookup yields CDR1 ENHRY and CDR2 SYGVKD. V lost 6 bases and J lost 1, with 15 bases in between. This CDR3 is built from 15 residues. The CDR3 region has the DNA TGTGCCATCAGGCGACGGGACATACCGAACACTGAAGCTTTCTTT. The encoded protein is CAIRRRDIPNTEAFF.

This clonotype was detected only a few times. The CDR3 here is CASSPEQGANTEAFF. The CDR3 coding sequence is TGTGCCAGCAGCCCAGAACAGGGGGCGAACACTGAAGCTTTCTTT. The chain joins TRBV5-4 to TRBJ1-1; 9 bases match TRBD1. Losses at the gene ends were 4 bases for V and 1 base for J; bases not matched to a gene: 5. Germline V gene data show CDR1 as SGHNT and CDR2 as YYREEE (reference sequence). The CDR3 is 15 amino acids.

Ten or more counts support this clonotype. The rearrangement links TRBV6-2 or TRBV6-3 to TRBJ2-7; 14 nucleotides align to TRBD2. With V trimmed by 4 bases and J by 0 bases, 11 bases remained unmatched. Germline V gene sequence: CDR1 MNHEY, CDR2 SVGEGT. The CDR3 covers 19 residues. The CDR3 sequence is CASSLLAGLAGDRSYEQYF. In DNA, the CDR3 is TGTGCCAGCAGTTTGCTGGCGGGACTAGCGGGGGATCGCTCCTACGAGCAGTACTTC.

This clonotype was counted at least ten times. The V and J genes are TRBV5-6 and TRBJ2-7; 8 bases are a match to TRBD1. The CDR3 contains 17 residues. V was pared by 4 bases and J by 3 bases, with 15 bases of the junction left unmatched. Germline CDR1 is SGHDT and CDR2 is YYEEEE. This CDR3 is CASSHDEPGQDDYEQYF. The CDR3 nucleotides are TGTGCCAGCAGCCACGATGAACCGGGACAGGATGACTACGAGCAGTACTTC.

On this clonotype itself: This may be a read error, as it is one base from a much larger clone. This CDR3 reads CASSQGDGSSYEQYF. The CDR3 DNA reads as TGTGCCAGCAGCCAGGGGGACGGGTCCTCCTACGAGCAGTACTTC. The chain links TRBV7-2 to TRBJ2-7; TRBD1 aligns across 7 bases. J was trimmed by 0 bases and V by 5 bases; bases with no gene match: 7. The CDR3 loop spans 15 amino acids. Germline loops: CDR1 SGHTA, CDR2 FQGNSA.

The genes are TRBV19 and TRBJ1-4, with 7 bases identical to TRBD1. Germline CDR1 reads LNHDA; CDR2 reads SQIVND (reference sequence). J gave up 1 base and V 4 bases, and 9 bases lay outside the gene matches. This CDR3 comprises 17 residues. The CDR3 DNA follows: TGTGCCAGTAGTAAGGGGCGACAGGGCGGAACTAATGAAAAACTGTTTTTT. Its translation: CASSKGRQGGTNEKLFF.

With respect to this clonotype: A much larger clone lies one base from this, so it may be a read error. This chain connects TRBV6-5 to TRBJ2-1; no firm D call. The germline V gene encodes CDR1 MNHEY and CDR2 SVGAGI. The CDR3 covers 20 residues. The CDR3 DNA is TGTGCCAGCAGTTACCCCTACAACCAGGCGTCTCCTACTACCTACAATGAGCGGTTCTTC. It is translated as CASSYPYNQASPTTYNERFF.

At least ten counts were recorded for this clonotype. The V call is TRBV27, the J call TRBJ2-7; 10 bases map to TRBD1. The trim removed 4 bases at V and 2 bases at J, leaving 5 bases unmatched. Germline V lookup: CDR1 MNHEY, CDR2 SMNVEV (reference sequence). CDR3 length: 15 amino acids. The CDR3 bases are TGTGCCAGCAGTTCAGGGACAGGGGCCCCCTACGAGCAGTACTTC. It specifies CASSSGTGAPYEQYF.

This clonotype was picked up many times. The V call is TRBV7-9, the J call TRBJ2-7; 7 nucleotides agree with TRBD1. Losses at the gene ends were 5 bases for V and 2 bases for J; bases not matched to a gene: 6. Per germline, CDR1 SEHNR and CDR2 FQNEAQ (reference sequence). The CDR3 length is 14 residues. The CDR3, as DNA: TGTGCCAGCAGCCCCACAGGGGTGGCCTACGAGCAGTACTTC. Its protein is CASSPTGVAYEQYF.

This clonotype has ten or more counts. This rearrangement joins TRBV10-1 to TRBJ2-3; TRBD1 aligns across 8 bases. From germline, CDR1 is WNHNN and CDR2 SYGVQD (reference sequence). The CDR3 consists of 14 residues. Losses at the gene ends were 4 bases for V and 2 bases for J; bases not matched to a gene: 2. CDR3 sequence reads: CASSGTGHTDTQYF. In DNA form, the CDR3 reads TGCGCCAGCAGTGGGACAGGGCACACAGATACGCAGTATTTT.

Many counts were recorded for this clonotype. CDR3 coding DNA: TGTGCCAGCAGCCTAAGGGGAGAGGAAGCTTTCTTT. This sequence encodes CASSLRGEEAFF. V usage is TRBV28 and J usage is TRBJ1-1; D might be TRBD1 (5 bases). Germline CDR1 MDHEN, CDR2 SYDVKM. The CDR3 totals 12 residues. V was cut by 6 bases and J by 8 bases, with 13 bases left in between.

The chain carries TRBV25-1 and TRBJ1-2; 7 nucleotides line up with TRBD1. V lost 8 bases, J lost 8 bases, and 8 bases stayed unmatched. This CDR3 has 12 amino acids. The germline V gene has CDR1 MGHDK and CDR2 SYGVNS. CDR3 protein: CASGDSRQGYTF. CDR3 coding DNA: TGTGCCAGCGGGGACAGTCGTCAGGGCTACACCTTC.

This clonotype was seen at least ten times. The chain links TRBV10-1 to TRBJ2-1; tentatively, D is TRBD1 or TRBD2 (5 bases each). Trimming cost V 5 bases and J 6 bases, with 11 bases left between them. CDR3 size: 13 residues. CDR1 is WNHNN and CDR2 is SYGVQD in the germline V gene (reference sequence). DNA for the CDR3: TGCGCCAGCAGTAGGGACGGGTTCAATGAGCAGTTCTTC. Translation: CASSRDGFNEQFF.

Concerning this clonotype: One junction end does not reproduce the germline sequence, and a read error may be involved. J is TRBJ1-2 and V is TRBV7-8; D unresolved. Germline V gives CDR1 SGHVS, CDR2 FQNEAQ. The CDR3 runs 15 residues. The CDR3 spells CASSLVPKGLYGCTF. CDR3 nucleotides: TGTGCCAGCAGCTTAGTCCCGAAAGGTCTCTATGGCTGCACCTTC.

This clonotype was detected ten times or more. V and J are TRBV29-1 and TRBJ1-2, with 9 bases fitting TRBD1. This CDR3 has 13 amino acids. Germline CDR1 SQVTM, CDR2 ANQGSEA. J gave up 6 bases and V 3 bases, and 5 bases lay outside the gene matches. Written as DNA, the CDR3 is TGCAGCGTTGAGGGACAGGGCGGCGATGGCTACACCTTC. It codes for CSVEGQGGDGYTF.

There are many counts of this clonotype. The genes are TRBV2 and TRBJ2-3; D remains ambiguous. The CDR3 runs to 14 residues. V was clipped by 4 bases and J by 2 bases, with 10 bases between them. Germline-derived CDR1 and CDR2 are SNHLY and FYNNEI. CDR3 in DNA: TGTGCCAGCAGTGCCACCCTCTACACAGATACGCAGTATTTT. Translation gives CASSATLYTDTQYF.